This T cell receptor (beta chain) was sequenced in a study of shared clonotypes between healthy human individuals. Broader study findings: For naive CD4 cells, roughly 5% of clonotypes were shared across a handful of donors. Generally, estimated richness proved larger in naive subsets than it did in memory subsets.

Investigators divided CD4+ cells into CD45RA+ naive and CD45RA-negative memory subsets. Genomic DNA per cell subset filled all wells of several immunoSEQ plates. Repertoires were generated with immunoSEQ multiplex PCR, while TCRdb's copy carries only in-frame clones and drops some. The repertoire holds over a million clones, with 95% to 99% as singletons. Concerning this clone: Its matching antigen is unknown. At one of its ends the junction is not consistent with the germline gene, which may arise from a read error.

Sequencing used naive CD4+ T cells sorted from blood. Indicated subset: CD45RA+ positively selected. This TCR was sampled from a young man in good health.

DNA of the CDR3: TGTGCCAACAGTGGGAGAGACCAAGAGACCCAGTACTTC. It encodes CANSGRDQETQYF. The rearrangement uses TRBV2 and TRBJ2-5; D possibly corresponds to TRBD2 (5 bases). The CDR3 is made up of 13 amino acids. CDR1 and CDR2 from the germline V gene are SNHLY and FYNNEI.